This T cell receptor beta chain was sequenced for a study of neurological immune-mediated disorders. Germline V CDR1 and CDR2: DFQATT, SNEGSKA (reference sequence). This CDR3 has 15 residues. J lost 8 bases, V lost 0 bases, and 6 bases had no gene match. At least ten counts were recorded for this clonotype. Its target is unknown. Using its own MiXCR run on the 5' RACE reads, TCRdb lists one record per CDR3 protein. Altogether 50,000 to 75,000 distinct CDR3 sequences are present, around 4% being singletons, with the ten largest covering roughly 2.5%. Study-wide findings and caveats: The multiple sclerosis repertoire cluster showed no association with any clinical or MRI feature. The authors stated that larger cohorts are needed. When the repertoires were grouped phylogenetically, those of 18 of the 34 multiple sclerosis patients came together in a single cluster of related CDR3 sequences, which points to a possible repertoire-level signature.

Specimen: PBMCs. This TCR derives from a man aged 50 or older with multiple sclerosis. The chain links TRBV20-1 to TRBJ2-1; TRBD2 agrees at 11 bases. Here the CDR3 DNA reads TGCAGTGCTAGAGAAGCTAGCGGGGGGATGCATGAGCAGTTCTTC. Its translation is CSAREASGGMHEQFF.